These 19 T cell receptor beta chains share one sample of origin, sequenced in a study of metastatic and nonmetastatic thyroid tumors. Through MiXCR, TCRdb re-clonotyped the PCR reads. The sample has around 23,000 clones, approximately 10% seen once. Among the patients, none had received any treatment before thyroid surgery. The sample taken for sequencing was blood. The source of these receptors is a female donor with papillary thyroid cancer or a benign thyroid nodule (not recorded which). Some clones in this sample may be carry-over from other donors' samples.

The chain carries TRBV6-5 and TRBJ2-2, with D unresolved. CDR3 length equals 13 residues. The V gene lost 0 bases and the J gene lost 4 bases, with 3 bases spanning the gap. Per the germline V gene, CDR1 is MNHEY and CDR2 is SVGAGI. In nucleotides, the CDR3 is TGTGCCAGCAGTTACTCTAGCACCGGGGAGCTGTTTTTT. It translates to CASSYSSTGELFF.

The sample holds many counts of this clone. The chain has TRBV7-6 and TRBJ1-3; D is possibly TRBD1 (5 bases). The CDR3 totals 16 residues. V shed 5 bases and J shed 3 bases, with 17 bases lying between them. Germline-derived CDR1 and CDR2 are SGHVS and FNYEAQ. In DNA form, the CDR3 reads TGTGCCAGCAGCCCCGGTTATGGGGGAGATGGAAACACCATATATTTT. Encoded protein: CASSPGYGGDGNTIYF.

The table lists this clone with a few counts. In DNA form, the CDR3 reads TGTGCCAGCAGTTTTCTCCCAGCGGGTTCCTACAATGAGCAGTTCTTC. Its protein is CASSFLPAGSYNEQFF. The chain is built from TRBV6-1 and TRBJ2-1, with D perhaps matching TRBD2 (6 bases). From germline, CDR1 is MNHNS and CDR2 SASEGT. V dropped 5 bases and J dropped 1 base, with 15 bases sitting between them. CDR3 length equals 16 residues.

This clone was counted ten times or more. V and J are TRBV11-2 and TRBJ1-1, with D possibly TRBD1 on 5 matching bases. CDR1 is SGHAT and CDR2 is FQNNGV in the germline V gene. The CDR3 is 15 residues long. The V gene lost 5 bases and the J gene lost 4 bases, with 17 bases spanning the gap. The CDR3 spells CASSDAKGRGTEAFF. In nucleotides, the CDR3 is TGTGCCAGCAGCGACGCGAAGGGAAGGGGCACTGAAGCTTTCTTT.

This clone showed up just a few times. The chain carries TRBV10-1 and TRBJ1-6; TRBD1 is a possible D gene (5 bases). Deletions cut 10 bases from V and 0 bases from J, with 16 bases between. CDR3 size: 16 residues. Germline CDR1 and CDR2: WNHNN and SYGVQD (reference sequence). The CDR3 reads CAIRDRTRSYNSPLHF. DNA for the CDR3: TGCGCCATCAGGGACCGGACACGCTCCTATAATTCACCCCTCCACTTT.

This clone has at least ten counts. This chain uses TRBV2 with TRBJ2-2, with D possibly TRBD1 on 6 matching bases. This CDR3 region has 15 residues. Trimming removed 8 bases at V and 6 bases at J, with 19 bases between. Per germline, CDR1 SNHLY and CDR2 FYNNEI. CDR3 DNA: TGTGCCAGCCAGAAGGACAGATACTTACCCGGGGAGCTGTTTTTT. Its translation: CASQKDRYLPGELFF.

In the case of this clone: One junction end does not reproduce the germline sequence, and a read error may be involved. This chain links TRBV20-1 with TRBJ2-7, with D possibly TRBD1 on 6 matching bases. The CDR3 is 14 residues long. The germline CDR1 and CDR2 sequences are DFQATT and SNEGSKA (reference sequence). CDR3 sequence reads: CSARGERGSYDQYF. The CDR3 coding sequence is TGCAGTGCTAGAGGGGAGAGGGGGTCCTACGATCAGTACTTC.

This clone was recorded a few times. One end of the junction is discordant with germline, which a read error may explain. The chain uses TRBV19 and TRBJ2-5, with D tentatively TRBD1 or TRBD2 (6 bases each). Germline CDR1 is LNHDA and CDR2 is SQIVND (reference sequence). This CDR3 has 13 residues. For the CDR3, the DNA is TGTGCCAGTAATGTCGGGGGCCGAGAGACCCAGCACTTC. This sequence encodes CASNVGGRETQHF.

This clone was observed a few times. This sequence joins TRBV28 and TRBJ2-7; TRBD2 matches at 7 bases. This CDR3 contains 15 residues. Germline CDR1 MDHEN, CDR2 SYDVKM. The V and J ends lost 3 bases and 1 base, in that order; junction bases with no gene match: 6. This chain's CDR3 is CASSFTSEKSYEQYF. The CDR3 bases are TGTGCCAGCAGTTTCACTAGCGAAAAGTCCTACGAGCAGTACTTC.

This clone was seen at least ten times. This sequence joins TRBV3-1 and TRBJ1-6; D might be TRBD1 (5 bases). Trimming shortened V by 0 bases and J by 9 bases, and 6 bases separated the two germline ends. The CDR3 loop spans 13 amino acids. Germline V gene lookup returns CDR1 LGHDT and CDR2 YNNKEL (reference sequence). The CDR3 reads CASSQEGGSPLHF. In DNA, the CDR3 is TGTGCCAGCAGCCAAGAGGGGGGTTCACCCCTCCACTTT.

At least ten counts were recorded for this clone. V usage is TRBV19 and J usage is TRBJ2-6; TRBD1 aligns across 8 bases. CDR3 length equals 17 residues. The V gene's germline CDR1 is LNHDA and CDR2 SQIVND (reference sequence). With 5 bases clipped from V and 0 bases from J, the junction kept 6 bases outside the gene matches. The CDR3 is CASSSQGESSGANVLTF. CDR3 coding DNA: TGTGCCAGTAGTTCACAGGGGGAGAGCTCTGGGGCCAACGTCCTGACTTTC.

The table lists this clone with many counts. Here the CDR3 DNA reads TGTGCCAGCAGCTTGGGGACGGCCTATCTTTATGGCTACACCTTC. Residues: CASSLGTAYLYGYTF. The rearrangement uses TRBV5-6 and TRBJ1-2; D not certain. Germline assignment: CDR1 SGHDT and CDR2 YYEEEE. The CDR3 has 15 residues. Trimming removed 0 bases from V and 5 bases from J, with 14 bases in between.

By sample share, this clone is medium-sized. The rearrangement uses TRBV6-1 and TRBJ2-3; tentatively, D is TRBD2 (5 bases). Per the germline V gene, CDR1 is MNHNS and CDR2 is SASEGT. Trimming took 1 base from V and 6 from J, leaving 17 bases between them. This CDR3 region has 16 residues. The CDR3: CASSEDPAGHSDTQYF. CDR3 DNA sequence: TGTGCCAGCAGTGAAGACCCTGCGGGCCACTCGGATACGCAGTATTTT.

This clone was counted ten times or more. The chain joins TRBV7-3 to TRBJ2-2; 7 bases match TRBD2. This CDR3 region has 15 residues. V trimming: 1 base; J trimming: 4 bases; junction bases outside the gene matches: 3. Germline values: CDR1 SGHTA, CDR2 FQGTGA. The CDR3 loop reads CASSLMASGTGELFF. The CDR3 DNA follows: TGTGCCAGCAGCTTAATGGCTAGCGGCACCGGGGAGCTGTTTTTT.

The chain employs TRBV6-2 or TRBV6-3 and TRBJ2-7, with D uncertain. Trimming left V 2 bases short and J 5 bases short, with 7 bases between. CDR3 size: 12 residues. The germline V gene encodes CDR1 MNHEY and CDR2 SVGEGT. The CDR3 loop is CASSYTVHEQYF. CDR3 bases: TGTGCCAGCAGTTACACGGTTCACGAGCAGTACTTC.

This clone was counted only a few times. The CDR3, as DNA: TGTGCCAGCAGCTTTAGGGACGGATTGAACACTGAAGCTTTCTTT. Its protein product is CASSFRDGLNTEAFF. The chain is built from TRBV5-4 and TRBJ1-1; D may be TRBD1 (5 bases). Trimming cost V 2 bases and J 0 bases, with 11 bases left between them. Looked up from germline, CDR1 is SGHNT and CDR2 is YYREEE (reference sequence). The CDR3 contains 15 residues.

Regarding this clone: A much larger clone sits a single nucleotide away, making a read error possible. In nucleotides, the CDR3 is TGTACCAGCTCACCGCGGGATGGGGGACAAGAGACCCAGTACTTC. The encoded protein is CTSSPRDGGQETQYF. The chain uses TRBV18 and TRBJ2-5, with D perhaps matching TRBD2 (6 bases). The CDR3 spans 15 residues. From germline, CDR1 is KGHSH and CDR2 LQKENI.

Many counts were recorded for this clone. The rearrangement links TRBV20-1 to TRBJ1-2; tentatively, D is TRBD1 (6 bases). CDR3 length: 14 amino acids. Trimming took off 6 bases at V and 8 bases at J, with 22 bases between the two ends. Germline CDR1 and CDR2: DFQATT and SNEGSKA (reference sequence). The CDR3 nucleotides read TGCAGTGCCGTCGGGGCAGGGGATATTCTGGGCTACACCTTC. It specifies CSAVGAGDILGYTF.

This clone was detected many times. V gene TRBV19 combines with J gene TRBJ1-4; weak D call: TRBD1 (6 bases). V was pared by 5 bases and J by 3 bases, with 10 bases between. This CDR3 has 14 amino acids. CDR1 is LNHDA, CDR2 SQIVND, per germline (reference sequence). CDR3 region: CASSRRGSNEKLFF. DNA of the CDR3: TGTGCCAGTAGTCGGAGGGGGTCTAATGAAAAACTGTTTTTT.